This record looks at one T cell receptor (beta chain) sequence and its context. Its specificity is not known. CDR1 is GTSNPN and CDR2 is SVGIG in the germline V gene (reference sequence). With V trimmed by 8 bases and J by 5 bases, 20 bases remained unmatched. The CDR3 is 16 amino acids. The sample belongs to a study of cytomegalovirus exposure and HLA in healthy donors. The PCR ran on 60 Vbeta and 13 Jbeta primers. The protocol was immunoSEQ multiplex PCR, while the TCRdb copy is restricted to in-frame clones and leaves out a portion. The profile covers roughly 140,000 clones, with about three quarters appearing a single time and about 0.64% taken by the ten largest. Study results and caveats: A later analysis linked a missense DCLRE1C variant to TCR beta V- and J-gene trimming.

The chain combines TRBV30 with TRBJ2-5; 7 bases fit TRBD2. The specimen was PBMCs. The clonotype comes from a male donor in good health and CMV-seronegative. The CDR3: CARTSLGEGFGETQYF. For the CDR3, the DNA is TGTGCCCGAACTAGCTTGGGGGAGGGCTTTGGGGAGACCCAGTACTTC. Together with reference TRBV30 and TRBJ2-5, the CDR3 gives the full variable domain: SQTIHQWPATLVQPVGSPLSLECTVEGTSNPNLYWYRQAAGRGLQLLFYSVGIGQISSEVPQNLSASRPQDRQFILSSKKLLLSDSGFYLCARTSLGEGFGETQYFGPGTRLLVL.